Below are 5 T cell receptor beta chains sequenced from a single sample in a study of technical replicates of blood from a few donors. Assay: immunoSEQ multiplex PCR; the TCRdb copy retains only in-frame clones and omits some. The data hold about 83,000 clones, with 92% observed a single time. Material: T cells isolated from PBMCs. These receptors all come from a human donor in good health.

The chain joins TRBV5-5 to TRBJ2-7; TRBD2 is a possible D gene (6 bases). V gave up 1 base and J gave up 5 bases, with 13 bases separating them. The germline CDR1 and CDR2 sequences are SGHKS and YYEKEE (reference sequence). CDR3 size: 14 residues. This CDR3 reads CASSLYPRGNEQYF. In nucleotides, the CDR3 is TGTGCCAGCAGCTTGTACCCCCGGGGGAACGAGCAGTACTTC.

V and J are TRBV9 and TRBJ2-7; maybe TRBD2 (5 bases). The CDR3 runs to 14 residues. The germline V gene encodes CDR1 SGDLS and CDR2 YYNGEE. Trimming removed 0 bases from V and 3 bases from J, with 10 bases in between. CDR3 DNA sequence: TGTGCCAGCAGCGTAGGGGCAGCGGACTACGAGCAGTACTTC. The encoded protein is CASSVGAADYEQYF.

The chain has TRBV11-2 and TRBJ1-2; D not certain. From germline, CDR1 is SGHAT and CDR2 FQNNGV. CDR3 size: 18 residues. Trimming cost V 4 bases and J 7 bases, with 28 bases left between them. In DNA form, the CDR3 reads TGTGCCAGCAGCTCTGGAGCCGGGTCGGATTCGGGTGTCCTTGGCTACACCTTC. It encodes CASSSGAGSDSGVLGYTF.

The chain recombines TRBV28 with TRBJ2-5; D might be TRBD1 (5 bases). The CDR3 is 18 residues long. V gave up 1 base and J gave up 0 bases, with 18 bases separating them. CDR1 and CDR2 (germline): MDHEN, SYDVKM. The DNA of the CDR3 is TGTGCCAGCAGTTTATTGTTGGACACTAACACCCACCAAGAGACCCAGTACTTC. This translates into CASSLLLDTNTHQETQYF.

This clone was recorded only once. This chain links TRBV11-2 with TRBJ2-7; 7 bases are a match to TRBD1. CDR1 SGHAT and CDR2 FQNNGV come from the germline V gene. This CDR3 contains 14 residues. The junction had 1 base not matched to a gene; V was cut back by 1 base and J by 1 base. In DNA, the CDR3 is TGTGCCAGCAGCTTAGTGACAGGGTCCTACGAGCAGTACTTC. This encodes CASSLVTGSYEQYF.